Shown below are 25 T cell receptor beta chains from a single sample sequenced in a study of blood T cells in healthy people across ages. Then a second PCR, running about 6 to 11 cycles, was carried out with a sample-barcoded 5' primer and a J-beta primer mix. TCRdb re-called the 5' RACE reads through MiXCR, storing one row per CDR3 protein. Here the sample spans fewer than 950,000 distinct CDR3 sequences, under 40% being singletons. The sequenced sample was blood. The origin of the receptors is a man between 18 and 29 years old in good health.

This clonotype occurred many times. The chain joins TRBV6-2 or TRBV6-3 to TRBJ2-3; D call uncertain. This CDR3 contains 14 residues. Germline V CDR1 and CDR2: MNHEY, SVGEGT. Trimming left V 4 bases short and J 1 base short, with 9 bases between. CDR3: CASSSSWGTDTQYF. The CDR3 DNA reads TGTGCCAGCAGTTCCTCTTGGGGCACAGATACGCAGTATTTT.

This sequence joins TRBV11-1 and TRBJ2-5, with D possibly TRBD1 on 6 matching bases. Germline V CDR1 and CDR2: SGHAT, FQDESV (reference sequence). This CDR3 comprises 13 residues. V shed 7 bases and J shed 4 bases, with 13 bases lying between them. The CDR3 protein is CASNRQVGETQYF. DNA for the CDR3: TGTGCCAGCAACCGACAGGTCGGAGAGACCCAGTACTTC. The full variable domain, completed using reference TRBV11-1 and TRBJ2-5, is EAEVAQSPRYKITEKSQAVAFWCDPISGHATLYWYRQILGQGPELLVQFQDESVVDDSQLPKDRFSAERLKGVDSTLKIQPAELGDSAMYLCASNRQVGETQYFGPGTRLLVL.

J is TRBJ2-1 and V is TRBV6-5, with D hard to call. CDR1 is MNHEY and CDR2 is SVGAGI in the germline V gene. Trimming left V 6 bases short and J 13 bases short, with 16 bases between. The CDR3 consists of 12 residues. The CDR3, as DNA: TGTGCCAGCAGACAGTCCAGAGAGACCCAGTTCTTC. Its translation: CASRQSRETQFF.

The rearrangement uses TRBV5-1 and TRBJ2-1; 8 bases line up with TRBD2. The CDR3 sequence is 15 residues long. Trimming took 5 bases from V and 0 from J; bases not matched to a gene: 4. CDR1 and CDR2 (germline): SGHRS, YFSETQ. CDR3 bases: TGCGCCAGCAGGCCGGGGGGGAGCTCCTACAATGAGCAGTTCTTC. Protein sequence: CASRPGGSSYNEQFF.

This clonotype was detected once. A much larger clone lies a single base off, so this may be a read error. This chain links TRBV29-1 with TRBJ1-2, with TRBD1 identical over 7 bases. The CDR3 has 16 amino acids. The junction had 15 bases not matched to a gene; V was cut back by 3 bases and J by 5 bases. CDR1 SQVTM and CDR2 ANQGSEA come from the germline V gene. CDR3 sequence reads: CSVDPSGGSPHYGYTF. The CDR3 bases are TGCAGCGTTGACCCTTCAGGGGGATCCCCTCATTATGGCTACACCTTC.

This clonotype was seen a handful of times. Written as DNA, the CDR3 is TGTGCCAGCAGTTACGGACTAGCGGGGGAGACCGGGGAGCTGTTTTTT. Amino acid sequence: CASSYGLAGETGELFF. The chain recombines TRBV6-5 with TRBJ2-2; 13 bases are shared with TRBD2. The CDR3 is made up of 16 amino acids. CDR1 and CDR2 (germline): MNHEY, SVGAGI. V was pared by 2 bases and J by 5 bases, with 2 bases of the junction left unmatched.

The rearrangement joins TRBV7-9 to TRBJ2-4, with 9 bases matching TRBD1. Germline assignment: CDR1 SEHNR and CDR2 FQNEAQ (reference sequence). The CDR3 covers 13 residues. V dropped 1 base and J dropped 8; count of bases not matched to a gene: 0. CDR3 amino acids: CASSLGTGDIQYF. The DNA for the CDR3 is TGTGCCAGCAGCTTAGGGACAGGGGACATTCAGTACTTC.

V and J are TRBV2 and TRBJ1-2; 8 bases are shared with TRBD1. Germline CDR1 is SNHLY and CDR2 is FYNNEI. The length of the CDR3 is 18 residues. Unmatched junction bases numbered 15, after V lost 4 bases and J lost 2 bases. DNA of the CDR3: TGTGCCAGCAGTGGGACGACAGGGGCCAGCGGGGCCAACTATGGCTACACCTTC. Translated: CASSGTTGASGANYGYTF.

This clonotype was seen a few times. V and J are TRBV4-2 and TRBJ1-1; no reliable D call. V was clipped by 4 bases and J by 1 base, with 13 bases between them. CDR3 length: 15 amino acids. Germline values: CDR1 LGHNA, CDR2 YNFKEQ. CDR3 sequence: CASSRALGGNTEAFF. For the CDR3, the DNA is TGTGCCAGCAGCCGGGCCCTGGGTGGGAACACTGAAGCTTTCTTT.

On this clonotype: This clone may be a read error of a much larger clone one base away. V and J are TRBV29-1 and TRBJ2-3; no definite D call. From germline, CDR1 is SQVTM and CDR2 ANQGSEA. Trimming removed 7 bases at V and 4 bases at J, with 15 bases between. The CDR3 totals 13 residues. The CDR3, as DNA: TGCAGCGGTGACCCAAGACTGGCAGATACGCAGTATTTT. It specifies CSGDPRLADTQYF.

V gene TRBV28 combines with J gene TRBJ1-6; TRBD1 might be the D (5 bases). This CDR3 has 16 residues. Germline CDR1 reads MDHEN; CDR2 reads SYDVKM. The V end was cut by 4 bases, the J end by 6 bases, with 16 bases between. The CDR3 nucleotides are TGTGCCAGCAGTTCCCCCGGGACGTCCGTTAATTCACCCCTCCACTTT. Protein product: CASSSPGTSVNSPLHF.

Here the CDR3 DNA reads TGTGCCAGCAGCTTAGCGCGGAGCAGGGGGGATGAGCAGCCCCAGCATTTT. Translating it yields CASSLARSRGDEQPQHF. The rearrangement uses TRBV7-4 and TRBJ1-5; TRBD1 aligns across 7 bases. CDR3 length equals 17 residues. Trimming took 0 bases from V and 7 from J; bases not matched to a gene: 12. The germline gives CDR1 SGHVT, CDR2 SQSDAQ.

The sample holds a few counts of this clonotype. The chain employs TRBV27 and TRBJ1-3; D not resolved. Germline V lookup: CDR1 MNHEY, CDR2 SMNVEV (reference sequence). This CDR3 comprises 14 residues. V lost 10 bases to trimming and J lost 0 bases, with 13 bases between them. The CDR3 region has the DNA TGTGCCACCGCCGTGGGGAGCTCTGGAAACACCATATATTTT. This codes for CATAVGSSGNTIYF.

This clonotype was counted between two and nine times. This chain uses TRBV7-9 with TRBJ2-3; D may be TRBD1 (5 bases). CDR3 length: 12 amino acids. V was shortened by 5 bases and J by 6 bases, with 9 bases between the two germline ends. CDR1 SEHNR and CDR2 FQNEAQ come from the germline V gene (reference sequence). The CDR3 DNA reads TGTGCCAGCAGCCAACAGGCGGATACGCAGTATTTT. Its protein product is CASSQQADTQYF.

The chain is built from TRBV29-1 and TRBJ1-1, with D tentatively TRBD1 (5 bases). Germline assignment: CDR1 SQVTM and CDR2 ANQGSEA. Trimming cost V 6 bases and J 5 bases, with 16 bases left between them. This CDR3 has 13 amino acids. The CDR3 coding sequence is TGCAGCGTCGCCTCAGGGACGTTAACTGAAGCTTTCTTT. Residues: CSVASGTLTEAFF.

In this sample, this clonotype turned up a few times. The V call is TRBV12-3 or TRBV12-4, the J call TRBJ2-3, with 12 positions matching TRBD2. This CDR3 is built from 15 residues. The J segment lost 4 bases and the V segment lost 5 bases, leaving 4 bases of the junction unmatched. CDR3 DNA sequence: TGTGCCAGCAGTCCGACTAGCGGGGGCCCAGATACGCAGTATTTT. Its protein product is CASSPTSGGPDTQYF.

This clonotype was observed at least ten times. J is TRBJ2-1 and V is TRBV7-2, with D uncertain. Trimming shortened V by 1 base and J by 4 bases, and 11 bases separated the two germline ends. The CDR3 contains 15 residues. Per the germline V gene, CDR1 is SGHTA and CDR2 is FQGNSA. CDR3 sequence (DNA): TGTGCCAGCAGCTTAGGGCAGGCCCTTTACAATGAGCAGTTCTTC. It codes for CASSLGQALYNEQFF.

This clonotype has just a few counts. This rearrangement joins TRBV12-3 or TRBV12-4 to TRBJ1-2, with D possibly TRBD1 on 5 matching bases. Trimming shortened V by 3 bases and J by 4 bases, and 15 bases separated the two germline ends. CDR3 length: 15 amino acids. The CDR3 sequence is CASSFVPDITYGYTF. CDR3 DNA sequence: TGTGCCAGCAGTTTTGTCCCGGACATCACCTATGGCTACACCTTC.

This clonotype has at least ten counts. Germline is not matched at one junction end, which may reflect a read error. CDR3 residues: CASSFLNKEQFF. The CDR3 coding sequence is TGTGCCAGCAGCTTTCTGAACAAGGAGCAGTTCTTC. The chain has TRBV11-1 and TRBJ2-1; D is unclear. The CDR3 is made up of 12 amino acids. Germline CDR1 reads SGHAT; CDR2 reads FQDESV (reference sequence). The whole variable domain, remainder taken from reference TRBV11-1 and TRBJ2-1, is EAEVAQSPRYKITEKSQAVAFWCDPISGHATLYWYRQILGQGPELLVQFQDESVVDDSQLPKDRFSAERLKGVDSTLKIQPAELGDSAMYLCASSFLNKEQFFGPGTRLTVL.

The rearrangement joins TRBV9 to TRBJ2-4; D is uncertain. The CDR3 is made up of 13 amino acids. V was cut by 4 bases and J by 7 bases, with 12 bases left in between. Germline loops: CDR1 SGDLS, CDR2 YYNGEE. CDR3 loop: CASSPARTNIQYF. The CDR3 region has the DNA TGTGCCAGCAGCCCGGCTAGAACGAACATTCAGTACTTC. Using reference TRBV9 and TRBJ2-4 for the parts outside the CDR3, the full variable domain is DSGVTQTPKHLITATGQRVTLRCSPRSGDLSVYWYQQSLDQGLQFLIQYYNGEERAKGNILERFSAQQFPDLHSELNLSSLELGDSALYFCASSPARTNIQYFGAGTRLSVL.

The chain employs TRBV4-1 and TRBJ1-1; no firm D call. Germline assignment: CDR1 MGHRA and CDR2 YSYEKL. The CDR3 is made up of 15 amino acids. The V and J ends lost 2 bases and 1 base respectively, with 11 bases between them. CDR3 in amino acids: CASSQPTVSNTEAFF. The CDR3 coding sequence is TGCGCCAGCAGCCAACCAACAGTATCGAACACTGAAGCTTTCTTT.

The chain uses TRBV4-2 and TRBJ2-1; 9 bases line up with TRBD1. This CDR3 spans 12 amino acids. Germline trimming cut 4 bases from V and 13 bases from J; bases unmatched to any gene: 5. Looked up from germline, CDR1 is LGHNA and CDR2 is YNFKEQ. As DNA, the CDR3 is TGTGCCAGCAGCCGGGACAGGGCGGCCCAGTTCTTC. This encodes CASSRDRAAQFF.

This clonotype came up a few times. The chain links TRBV20-1 to TRBJ2-1; D not certain. CDR3 length: 14 residues. The V gene lost 1 base and the J gene lost 4 bases, with 11 bases spanning the gap. Germline values: CDR1 DFQATT, CDR2 SNEGSKA (reference sequence). The CDR3 coding sequence is TGCAGTGCTAGAGGATACTGGCCTTACAATGAGCAGTTCTTC. Residues: CSARGYWPYNEQFF.

The chain combines TRBV7-9 with TRBJ1-1, with unresolved D. There are 14 residues in the CDR3. Germline values: CDR1 SEHNR, CDR2 FQNEAQ (reference sequence). V dropped 3 bases and J dropped 1 base, with 9 bases sitting between them. Here the CDR3 reads CASSLVQRNTEAFF. CDR3 in DNA: TGTGCCAGCAGCTTGGTCCAGAGGAACACTGAAGCTTTCTTT.

This rearrangement joins TRBV27 to TRBJ2-7; tentatively, D is TRBD1 (6 bases). This CDR3 comprises 15 residues. V gave up 11 bases and J gave up 7 bases, with 27 bases separating them. The germline V gene encodes CDR1 MNHEY and CDR2 SMNVEV (reference sequence). The CDR3 region has the DNA TGTGCCGGGCGGCACCGGGACACCTTAAGTCGGGAGCAGTACTTC. It translates to CAGRHRDTLSREQYF.